These T cell receptor beta chains were read from a single sample in a study of CD8 T cells in ankylosing spondylitis. TCRdb analysed the 5' RACE reads with MiXCR anew, one entry per CDR3 protein. The data contain some 120,000 distinct CDR3 sequences, roughly 13% of them singletons. Sequencing was done on a sample of blood, either unsorted or a sorted T cell fraction (not recorded which). The receptors derive from a female donor with ankylosing spondylitis or in good health (not recorded which). Each CDR3 is given without its conserved first and last residue. Each record gives: V gene, clone size, D gene, J gene, CDR3 protein. The D gene is left open where the match is weak. Expanded clones are given a class, and other clones once, few, many or no size at all.

TRBV5-1	many	-	TRBJ1-1	ASSFQGTEAF
TRBV12-3/TRBV12-4	-	TRBD2	TRBJ2-7	ASSRLARERSYEQY
TRBV12-3/TRBV12-4	-	-	TRBJ2-2	ASTRPGPTGELF
TRBV11-3	-	-	TRBJ2-1	ASSLFGGSYNEQF
TRBV10-3	few	TRBD1	TRBJ1-1	AISGTGFTEAF
TRBV7-2	-	TRBD1	TRBJ2-2	ASSPKARGLTGELF
TRBV11-2	few	TRBD2	TRBJ2-1	ASSFRGGTSFNEQF
TRBV27	many	TRBD2	TRBJ2-3	ASIGTSGNGGTDTQY
TRBV5-1	many	-	TRBJ2-1	ASSLVGEASYNEQF
TRBV18	-	-	TRBJ2-7	ASSPPSQGLNEQY
TRBV12-3/TRBV12-4	many	-	TRBJ1-6	ASSFQGGGNSPLH
TRBV20-1	many	-	TRBJ1-2	SAFDSNNYGYT
TRBV29-1	-	-	TRBJ2-1	TAGQEGADNEQF
TRBV30	-	-	TRBJ1-5	AWSIEANQPQH
TRBV10-3	many	TRBD2	TRBJ2-3	AISVSGSTDTQY
TRBV5-4	-	-	TRBJ1-2	ASNRDGNYGYT
TRBV28	many	-	TRBJ2-3	ASRNKVAVTQY
TRBV30	-	-	TRBJ1-5	AWSRGFDNQPQH
TRBV6-5	many	TRBD2	TRBJ2-1	ASSSGGRNEQF
TRBV21-1	few	-	TRBJ2-5	ASTQLAVGTSPTIQETQY
TRBV28	few	-	TRBJ2-2	ASSTSPGELF
TRBV5-3	-	-	TRBJ2-3	ARSGADHDTQY
TRBV20-1	few	-	TRBJ2-7	SVGGRSSAGEQY
TRBV20-1	many	-	TRBJ2-1	SAETGTRRRASYNEQF
TRBV5-6	-	TRBD1	TRBJ2-3	ASSFETGWGTDTQY
TRBV5-1	many	TRBD2	TRBJ2-3	ASSYLAAGTDTQY
TRBV11-1	-	-	TRBJ2-3	ASSSSRGRGLGADTQY
TRBV4-1	many	-	TRBJ2-7	ASSQVYGRGSSSYEQY
TRBV20-1	many	TRBD2	TRBJ2-7	SASQTSGSQYEQY
TRBV30	-	TRBD2	TRBJ2-3	AWSREGTDTQY
TRBV10-3	many	-	TRBJ2-7	AISQPTYEQY
TRBV12-3/TRBV12-4	many	-	TRBJ1-1	ASTKQRTKEAF
TRBV29-1	-	TRBD1	TRBJ1-2	SSTTGGGGYT
TRBV29-1	many	-	TRBJ2-2	SVGPTNTGELF
TRBV27	many	TRBD1	TRBJ2-3	ASSLAGGRTDTQY
TRBV4-2	many	TRBD2	TRBJ2-1	ASSQVLAEQF
TRBV3-1	-	-	TRBJ2-2	ASSQDTETNTGELF
TRBV7-2	few	TRBD2	TRBJ2-3	ASSSRLAGGEDTQY
TRBV28	few	-	TRBJ1-1	ASSLRNTEAF
TRBV12-3/TRBV12-4	many	-	TRBJ1-3	ASLLWTGNTIY